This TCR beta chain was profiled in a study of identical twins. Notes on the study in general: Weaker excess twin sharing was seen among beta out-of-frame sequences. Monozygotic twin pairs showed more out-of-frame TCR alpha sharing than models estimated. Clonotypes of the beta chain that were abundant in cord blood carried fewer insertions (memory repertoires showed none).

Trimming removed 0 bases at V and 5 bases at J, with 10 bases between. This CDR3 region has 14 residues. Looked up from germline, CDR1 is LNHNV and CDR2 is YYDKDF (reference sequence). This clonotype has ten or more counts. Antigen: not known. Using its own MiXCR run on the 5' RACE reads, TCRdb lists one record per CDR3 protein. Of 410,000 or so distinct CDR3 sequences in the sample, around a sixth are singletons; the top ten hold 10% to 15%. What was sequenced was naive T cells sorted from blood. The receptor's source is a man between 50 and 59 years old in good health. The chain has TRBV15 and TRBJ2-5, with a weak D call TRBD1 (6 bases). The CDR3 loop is CATSREGALETQYF. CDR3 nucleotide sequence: TGTGCCACCAGCAGAGAGGGGGCACTGGAGACCCAGTACTTC.